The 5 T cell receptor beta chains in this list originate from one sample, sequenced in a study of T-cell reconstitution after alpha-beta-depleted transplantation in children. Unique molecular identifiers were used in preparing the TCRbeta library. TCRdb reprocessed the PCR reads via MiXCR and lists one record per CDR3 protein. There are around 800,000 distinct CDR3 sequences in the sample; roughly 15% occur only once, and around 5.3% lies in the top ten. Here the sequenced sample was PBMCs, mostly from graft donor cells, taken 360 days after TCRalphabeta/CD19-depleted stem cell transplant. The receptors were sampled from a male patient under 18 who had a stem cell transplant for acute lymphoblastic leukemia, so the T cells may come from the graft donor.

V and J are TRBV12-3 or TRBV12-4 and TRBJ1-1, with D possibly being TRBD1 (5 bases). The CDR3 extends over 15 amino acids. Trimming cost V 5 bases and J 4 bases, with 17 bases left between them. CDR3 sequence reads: CASSSDQGRGTEAFF. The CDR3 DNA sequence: TGTGCCAGCAGTAGCGACCAGGGACGCGGCACTGAAGCTTTCTTT.

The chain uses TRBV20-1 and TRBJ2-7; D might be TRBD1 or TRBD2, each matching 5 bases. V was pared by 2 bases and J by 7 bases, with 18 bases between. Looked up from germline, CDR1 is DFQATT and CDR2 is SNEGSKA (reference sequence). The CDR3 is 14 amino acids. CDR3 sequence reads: CSARLSRGWGEQYF. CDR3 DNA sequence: TGCAGTGCTAGACTTTCCCGCGGGTGGGGGGAGCAGTACTTC.

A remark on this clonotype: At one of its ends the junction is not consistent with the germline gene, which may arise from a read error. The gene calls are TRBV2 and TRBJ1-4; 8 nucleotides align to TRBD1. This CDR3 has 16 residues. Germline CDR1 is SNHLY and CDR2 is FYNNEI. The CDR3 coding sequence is TGTGCCAGCACTGAAGGGACAGGCTCCTTTAATGAAAAACTGTTTTTT. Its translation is CASTEGTGSFNEKLFF.

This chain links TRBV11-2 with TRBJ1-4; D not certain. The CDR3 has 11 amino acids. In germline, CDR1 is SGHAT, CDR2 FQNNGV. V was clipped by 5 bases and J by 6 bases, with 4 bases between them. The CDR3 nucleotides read TGTGCCAGCAGCGGAGATGAAAAACTGTTTTTT. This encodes CASSGDEKLFF. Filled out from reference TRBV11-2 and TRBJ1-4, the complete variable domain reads EAGVAQSPRYKIIEKRQSVAFWCNPISGHATLYWYQQILGQGPKLLIQFQNNGVVDDSQLPKDRFSAERLKGVDSTLKIQPAKLEDSAVYLCASSGDEKLFFGSGTQLSVL.

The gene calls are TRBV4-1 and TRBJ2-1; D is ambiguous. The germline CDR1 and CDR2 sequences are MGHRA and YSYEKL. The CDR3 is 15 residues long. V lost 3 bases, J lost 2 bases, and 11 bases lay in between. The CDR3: CASSQLTPTYNEQFF. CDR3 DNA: TGCGCCAGCAGCCAGCTGACACCGACCTACAATGAGCAGTTCTTC.